A selection of T cell receptor beta chains follows, all from one sample in a study of blood T cell repertoires in COVID-19. Sequencing used immunoSEQ multiplex PCR; TCRdb keeps in-frame clones, though not all of them. The profile shows under 200,000 clones, approximately 87% of them singletons. The sequenced material came from peripheral blood. These receptor sequences come from a young man with active or convalescent COVID-19. CDR3s include the opening cysteine and the closing phenylalanine or tryptophan. D genes are given only for firm matches. Some rows have no size entry. The others give once, few or many, or a class for an expanded clone.

.	TRBV19	.	TRBJ1-5	CASSWRANQPQHF	TGTGCCAGTAGTTGGCGGGCCAATCAGCCCCAGCATTTT
.	TRBV18	.	TRBJ1-1	CASSQWESMNTEAFF	TGTGCCAGCTCACAATGGGAGTCAATGAACACTGAAGCTTTCTTT
few	TRBV14	.	TRBJ1-3	CASSQGGVGGRSGNTIYF	TGTGCCAGCAGCCAAGGAGGAGTCGGGGGACGAAGTGGAAACACCATATATTTT
.	TRBV5-1	.	TRBJ1-1	CASSLGQGGTEAFF	TGCGCCAGCAGCTTGGGGCAGGGTGGCACTGAAGCTTTCTTT
.	TRBV24-1	.	TRBJ2-1	CATSDSSYGSYNEQFF	TGTGCCACCAGTGATTCGTCTTACGGCTCCTACAATGAGCAGTTCTTC
.	TRBV7-2	.	TRBJ1-4	CASSFRVSAQGGEKLFF	TGTGCCAGCAGCTTTAGGGTTTCCGCACAGGGTGGGGAAAAACTGTTTTTT
.	TRBV6-5	TRBD1	TRBJ1-2	CASSKGQGGYGYTF	TGTGCCAGCAGTAAGGGACAGGGGGGCTATGGCTACACCTTC
.	TRBV7-7	.	TRBJ2-2	CASSLSRTGELFF	TGTGCCAGCAGCTTATCTCGCACCGGGGAGCTGTTTTTT
few	TRBV7-2	.	TRBJ1-4	CASSLEVGGEKLFF	TGTGCCAGCAGCTTAGAAGTGGGAGGAGAAAAACTGTTTTTT
.	TRBV5-8	TRBD2	TRBJ2-1	CASSLRGRALGEQFF	TGTGCCAGCAGCTTGCGTGGGAGGGCCCTGGGTGAGCAGTTCTTC